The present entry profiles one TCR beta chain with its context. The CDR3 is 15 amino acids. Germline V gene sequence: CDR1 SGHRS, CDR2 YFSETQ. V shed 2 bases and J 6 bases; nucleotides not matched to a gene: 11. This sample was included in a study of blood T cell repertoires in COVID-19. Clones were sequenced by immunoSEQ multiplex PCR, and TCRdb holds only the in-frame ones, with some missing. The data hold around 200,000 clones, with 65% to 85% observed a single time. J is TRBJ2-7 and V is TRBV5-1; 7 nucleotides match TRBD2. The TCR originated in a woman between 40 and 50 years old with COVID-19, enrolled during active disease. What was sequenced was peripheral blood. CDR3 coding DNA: TGCGCCAGCAGCTTAAACGGGGGGAAGGGCAGCGAGCAGTACTTC. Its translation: CASSLNGGKGSEQYF.